This T cell receptor beta chain was obtained from a study of cytomegalovirus exposure and HLA in healthy donors. In the PCR, 60 Vbeta and 13 Jbeta primers were used. Profiling relied on immunoSEQ multiplex PCR, and the TCRdb table lists in-frame clones only, not all of them. Of hundreds of thousands of clones detected, roughly 70% appear once; the ten largest clones hold approximately 2.5%. Input material: PBMCs. This clonotype was sampled from a female donor in good health and CMV-seronegative.

This chain's CDR3 is CASSDSQGLDTQYF. Here the CDR3 DNA reads TGTGCCAGCAGTGACTCTCAGGGACTAGATACGCAGTATTTT. The chain joins TRBV6-1 to TRBJ2-3; weak D call: TRBD2 (6 bases). Germline CDR1 MNHNS, CDR2 SASEGT. The CDR3 length is 14 residues. The V gene lost 3 bases and the J gene lost 5 bases, with 12 bases spanning the gap.